This TCR beta chain was sequenced for a study of cytomegalovirus exposure and HLA in healthy donors. Broader study findings: TRBV6-2, TRBV6-3 and some other V segments were unresolvable in 87-base-pair reads.

Of note for this clone: As yet, its antigen is unknown.

PCR was performed using 60 Vbeta and 13 Jbeta primers. The data were produced by immunoSEQ multiplex PCR, yet TCRdb's version contains in-frame clones alone and is incomplete. The table has approximately 110,000 clones, approximately 80% seen once; the top ten hold 2.5% to 3.5%. The junction had 15 bases not matched to a gene; V was cut back by 1 base and J by 6 bases. CDR3 size: 17 residues. Germline CDR1 is SGHAT and CDR2 is FQNNGV. The origin of this receptor is a woman aged 18-30 years in good health and CMV-seropositive. J is TRBJ2-7 and V is TRBV11-2; 7 bases line up with TRBD1. Sequenced material: PBMCs. The CDR3, as DNA: TGTGCCAGCAGCTTAGGGCCGGGACAGAGATTCTCTGGCGAGCAGTACTTC. The encoded protein is CASSLGPGQRFSGEQYF.